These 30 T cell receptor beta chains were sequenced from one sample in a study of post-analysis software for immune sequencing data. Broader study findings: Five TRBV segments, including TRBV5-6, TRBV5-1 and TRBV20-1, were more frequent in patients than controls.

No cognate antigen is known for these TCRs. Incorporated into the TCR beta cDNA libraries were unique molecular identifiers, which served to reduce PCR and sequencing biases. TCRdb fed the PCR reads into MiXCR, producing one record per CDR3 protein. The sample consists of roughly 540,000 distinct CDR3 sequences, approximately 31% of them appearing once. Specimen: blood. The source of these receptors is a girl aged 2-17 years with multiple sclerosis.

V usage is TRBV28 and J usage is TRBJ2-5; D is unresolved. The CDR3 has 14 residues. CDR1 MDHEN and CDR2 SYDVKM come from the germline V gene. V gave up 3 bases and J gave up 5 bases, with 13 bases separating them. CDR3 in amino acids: CASSFPQRRETQYF. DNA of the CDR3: TGTGCCAGCAGTTTTCCACAGAGAAGGGAGACCCAGTACTTC.

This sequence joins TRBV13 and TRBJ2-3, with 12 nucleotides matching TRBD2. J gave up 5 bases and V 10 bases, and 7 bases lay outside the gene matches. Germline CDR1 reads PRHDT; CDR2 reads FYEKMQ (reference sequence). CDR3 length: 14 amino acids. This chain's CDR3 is CANRTSGEVDTQYF. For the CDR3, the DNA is TGTGCCAACCGGACTAGCGGGGAGGTAGATACGCAGTATTTT.

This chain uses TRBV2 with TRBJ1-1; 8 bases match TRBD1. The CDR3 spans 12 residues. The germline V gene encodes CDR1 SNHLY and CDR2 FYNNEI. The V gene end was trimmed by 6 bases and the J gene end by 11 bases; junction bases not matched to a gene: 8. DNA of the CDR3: TGTGCCAGCAGAGCAGGGGGCGATTGGGCTTTCTTT. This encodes CASRAGGDWAFF.

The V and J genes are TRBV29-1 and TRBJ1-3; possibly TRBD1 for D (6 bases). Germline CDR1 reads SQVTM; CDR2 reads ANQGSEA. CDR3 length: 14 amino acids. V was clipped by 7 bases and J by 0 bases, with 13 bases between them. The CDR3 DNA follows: TGCAGCGGATCCATGGACAGCTCTGGAAACACCATATATTTT. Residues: CSGSMDSSGNTIYF.

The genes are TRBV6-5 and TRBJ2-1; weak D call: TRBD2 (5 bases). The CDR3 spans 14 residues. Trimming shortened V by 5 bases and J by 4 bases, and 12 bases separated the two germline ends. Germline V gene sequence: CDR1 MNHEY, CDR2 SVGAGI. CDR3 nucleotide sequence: TGTGCCAGCAGTCCAGCGGCGATTTACAATGAGCAGTTCTTC. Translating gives CASSPAAIYNEQFF.

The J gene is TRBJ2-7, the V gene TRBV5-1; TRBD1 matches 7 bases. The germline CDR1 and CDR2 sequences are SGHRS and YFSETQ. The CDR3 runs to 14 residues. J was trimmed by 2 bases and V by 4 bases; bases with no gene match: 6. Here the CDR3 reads CASSGRDSAYEQYF. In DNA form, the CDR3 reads TGCGCCAGCAGCGGTCGGGACAGCGCCTACGAGCAGTACTTC.

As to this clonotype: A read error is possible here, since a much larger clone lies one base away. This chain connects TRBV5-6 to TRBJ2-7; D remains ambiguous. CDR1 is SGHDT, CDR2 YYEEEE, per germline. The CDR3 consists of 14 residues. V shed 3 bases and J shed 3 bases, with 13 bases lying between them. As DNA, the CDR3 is TGTGCCAGCAGCTGGGTCGTAGGCCGCTACGAGCAGTACTTC. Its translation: CASSWVVGRYEQYF. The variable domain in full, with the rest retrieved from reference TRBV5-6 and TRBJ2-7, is DAGVTQSPTHLIKTRGQQVTLRCSPKSGHDTVSWYQQALGQGPQFIFQYYEEEERQRGNFPDRFSGHQFPNYSSELNVNALLLGDSALYLCASSWVVGRYEQYFGPGTRLTVT.

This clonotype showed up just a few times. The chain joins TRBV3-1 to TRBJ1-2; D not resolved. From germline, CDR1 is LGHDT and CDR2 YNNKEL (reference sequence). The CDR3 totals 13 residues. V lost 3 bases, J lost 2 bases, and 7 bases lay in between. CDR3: CASSHAGNYGYTF. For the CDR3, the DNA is TGTGCCAGCAGCCATGCAGGCAACTATGGCTACACCTTC.

CDR3: CASSLSRGHNYGYTF. As DNA, the CDR3 is TGTGCCAGCAGCTTGTCGCGGGGTCATAACTATGGCTACACCTTC. V is TRBV5-6 and J is TRBJ1-2; no clear D gene. Trimming cost V 1 base and J 1 base, with 11 bases left between them. CDR3 size: 15 residues. The germline gives CDR1 SGHDT, CDR2 YYEEEE.

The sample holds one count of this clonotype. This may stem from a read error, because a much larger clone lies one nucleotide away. The CDR3 region is CAGSLALPQETQYF. DNA for the CDR3: TGCGCCGGCAGCTTGGCACTCCCCCAAGAGACCCAGTACTTC. The chain couples TRBV5-1 to TRBJ2-5; no clear D gene. This CDR3 contains 14 residues. The germline gives CDR1 SGHRS, CDR2 YFSETQ.

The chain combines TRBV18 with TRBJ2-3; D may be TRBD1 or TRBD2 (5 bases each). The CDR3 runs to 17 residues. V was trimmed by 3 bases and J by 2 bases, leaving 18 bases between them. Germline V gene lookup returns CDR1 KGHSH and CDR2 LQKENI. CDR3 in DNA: TGTGCCAGCTCACCTACCGTTGCTAACGGGGCCACAGATACGCAGTATTTT. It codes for CASSPTVANGATDTQYF.

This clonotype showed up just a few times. CDR3 region: CASSSVERGITNEQFF. CDR3 bases: TGTGCCAGCAGCTCCGTTGAGCGGGGGATTACCAATGAGCAGTTCTTC. The J gene is TRBJ2-1, the V gene TRBV7-9; 8 bases fit TRBD2. This CDR3 is 16 amino acids long. The germline V gene has CDR1 SEHNR and CDR2 FQNEAQ (reference sequence). The V and J ends lost 4 bases and 6 bases, in that order; junction bases with no gene match: 11.

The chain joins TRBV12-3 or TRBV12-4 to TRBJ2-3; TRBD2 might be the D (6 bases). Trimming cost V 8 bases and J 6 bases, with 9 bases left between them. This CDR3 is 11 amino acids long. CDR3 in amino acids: CASAGSDTQYF. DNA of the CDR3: TGTGCCAGCGCGGGGTCCGATACGCAGTATTTT.

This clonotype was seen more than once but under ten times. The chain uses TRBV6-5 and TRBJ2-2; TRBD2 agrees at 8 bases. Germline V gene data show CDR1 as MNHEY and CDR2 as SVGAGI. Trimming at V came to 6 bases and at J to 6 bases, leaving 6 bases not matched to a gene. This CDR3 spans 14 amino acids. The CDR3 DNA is TGTGCCAGCAGGCGCAGCGGGGGACCCGGGGAGCTGTTTTTT. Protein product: CASRRSGGPGELFF.

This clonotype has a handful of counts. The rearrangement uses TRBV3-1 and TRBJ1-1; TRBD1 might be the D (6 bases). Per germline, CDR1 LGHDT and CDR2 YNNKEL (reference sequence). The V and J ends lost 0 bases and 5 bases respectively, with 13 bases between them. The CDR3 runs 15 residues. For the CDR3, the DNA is TGTGCCAGCAGCCAAGATAGAGGGGGACGAACTGAAGCTTTCTTT. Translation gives CASSQDRGGRTEAFF. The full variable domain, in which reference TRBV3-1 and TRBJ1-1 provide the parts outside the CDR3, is DTAVSQTPKYLVTQMGNDKSIKCEQNLGHDTMYWYKQDSKKFLKIMFSYNNKELIINETVPNRFSPKSPDKAHLNLHINSLELGDSAVYFCASSQDRGGRTEAFFGQGTRLTVV.

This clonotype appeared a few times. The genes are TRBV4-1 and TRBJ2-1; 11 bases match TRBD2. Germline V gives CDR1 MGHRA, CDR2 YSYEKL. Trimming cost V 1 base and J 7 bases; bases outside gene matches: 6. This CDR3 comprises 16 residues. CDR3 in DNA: TGCGCCAGCAGCCAAGTGGTACTAGCGGGGGTAAATGAGCAGTTCTTC. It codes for CASSQVVLAGVNEQFF.

The CDR3 reads CASSLERNQAEQYF. As DNA, the CDR3 is TGCGCCAGCAGCTTGGAGAGGAATCAAGCCGAGCAGTACTTC. The chain uses TRBV5-1 and TRBJ2-7; D not resolved. CDR1 and CDR2 from the germline V gene are SGHRS and YFSETQ. CDR3 length: 14 amino acids. The V and J ends lost 0 bases and 6 bases respectively, with 13 bases between them.

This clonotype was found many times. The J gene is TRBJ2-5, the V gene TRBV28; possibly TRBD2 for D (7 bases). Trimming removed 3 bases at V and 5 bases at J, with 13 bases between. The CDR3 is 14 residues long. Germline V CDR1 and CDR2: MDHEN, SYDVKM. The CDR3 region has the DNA TGTGCCAGCAGTTTCGGCGGGGGCAGGGAGACCCAGTACTTC. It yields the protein CASSFGGGRETQYF.

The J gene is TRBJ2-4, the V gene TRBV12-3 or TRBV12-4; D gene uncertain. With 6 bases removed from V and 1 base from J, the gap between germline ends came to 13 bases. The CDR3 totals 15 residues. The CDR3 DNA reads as TGTGCCAGCAGCTTTGGGCTGGAGGCCAAAAACATTCAGTACTTC. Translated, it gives CASSFGLEAKNIQYF.

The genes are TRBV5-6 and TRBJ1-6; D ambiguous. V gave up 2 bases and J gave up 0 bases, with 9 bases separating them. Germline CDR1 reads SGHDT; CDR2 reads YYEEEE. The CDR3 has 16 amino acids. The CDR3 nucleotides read TGTGCCAGCAGCTTACGGGTGAGCTCCTATAATTCACCCCTCCACTTT. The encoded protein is CASSLRVSSYNSPLHF.

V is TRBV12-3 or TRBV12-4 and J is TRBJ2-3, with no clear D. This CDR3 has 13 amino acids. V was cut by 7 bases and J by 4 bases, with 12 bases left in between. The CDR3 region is CASTFRRADTQYF. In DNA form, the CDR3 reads TGTGCCAGCACCTTTCGTCGAGCAGATACGCAGTATTTT.

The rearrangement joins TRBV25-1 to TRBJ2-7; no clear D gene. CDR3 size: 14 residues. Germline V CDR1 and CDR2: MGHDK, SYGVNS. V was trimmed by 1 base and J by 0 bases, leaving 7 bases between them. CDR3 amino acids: CASSESDGSYEQYF. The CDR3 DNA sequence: TGTGCCAGCAGTGAATCTGACGGCTCCTACGAGCAGTACTTC.

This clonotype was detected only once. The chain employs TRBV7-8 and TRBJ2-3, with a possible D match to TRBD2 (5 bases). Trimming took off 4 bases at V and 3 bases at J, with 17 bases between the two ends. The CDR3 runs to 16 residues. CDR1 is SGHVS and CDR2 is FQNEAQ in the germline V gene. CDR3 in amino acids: CASSSYSPGGTDTQYF. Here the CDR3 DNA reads TGTGCCAGCAGCTCTTATAGCCCCGGCGGGACAGATACGCAGTATTTT.

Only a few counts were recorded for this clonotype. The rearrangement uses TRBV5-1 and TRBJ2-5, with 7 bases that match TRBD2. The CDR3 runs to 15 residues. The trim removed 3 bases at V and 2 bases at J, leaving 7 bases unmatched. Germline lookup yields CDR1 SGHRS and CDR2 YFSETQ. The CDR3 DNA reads TGCGCCAGCAGCTCCGGACTAGTCGGGCAAGAGACCCAGTACTTC. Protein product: CASSSGLVGQETQYF.

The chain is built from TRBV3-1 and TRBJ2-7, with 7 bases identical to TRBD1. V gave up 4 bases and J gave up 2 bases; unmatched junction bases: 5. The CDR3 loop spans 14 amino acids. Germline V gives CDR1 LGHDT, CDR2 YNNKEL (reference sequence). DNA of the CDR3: TGTGCCAGCAGCCCGACAGGGTGGGCCTACGAGCAGTACTTC. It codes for CASSPTGWAYEQYF.

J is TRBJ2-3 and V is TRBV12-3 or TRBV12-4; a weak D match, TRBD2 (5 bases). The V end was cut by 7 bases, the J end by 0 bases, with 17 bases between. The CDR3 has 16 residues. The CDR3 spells CASTVLIASSTDTQYF. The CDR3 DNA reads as TGTGCCAGCACCGTCTTAATAGCGTCTAGCACAGATACGCAGTATTTT.

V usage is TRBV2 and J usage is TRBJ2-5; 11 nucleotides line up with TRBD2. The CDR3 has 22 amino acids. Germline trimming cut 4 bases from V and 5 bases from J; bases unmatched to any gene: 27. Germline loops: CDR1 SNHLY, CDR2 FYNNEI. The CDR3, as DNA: TGTGCCAGCAGTGGAAGTGACCAGACTAGCGGGGTTGTTATAGGGAGCTGGGAGACCCAGTACTTC. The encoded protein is CASSGSDQTSGVVIGSWETQYF.

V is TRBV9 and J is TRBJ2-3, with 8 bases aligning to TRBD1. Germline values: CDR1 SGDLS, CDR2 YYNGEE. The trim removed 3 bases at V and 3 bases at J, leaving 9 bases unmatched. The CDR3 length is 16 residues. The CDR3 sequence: CASSETQGAITDTQYF. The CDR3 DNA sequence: TGTGCCAGCAGCGAGACGCAGGGGGCCATAACAGATACGCAGTATTTT.

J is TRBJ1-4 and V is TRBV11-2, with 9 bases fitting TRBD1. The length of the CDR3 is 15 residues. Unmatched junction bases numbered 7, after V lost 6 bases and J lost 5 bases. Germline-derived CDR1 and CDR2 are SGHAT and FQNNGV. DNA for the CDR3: TGTGCCAGCAGGCGTCCGGGACAGGGAAATGAAAAACTGTTTTTT. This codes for CASRRPGQGNEKLFF.

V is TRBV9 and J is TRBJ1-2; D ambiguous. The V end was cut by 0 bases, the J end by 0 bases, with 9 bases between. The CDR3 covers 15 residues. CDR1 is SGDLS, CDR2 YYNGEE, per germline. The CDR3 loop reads CASSVGAGTNYGYTF. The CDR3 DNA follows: TGTGCCAGCAGCGTAGGGGCAGGCACTAACTATGGCTACACCTTC. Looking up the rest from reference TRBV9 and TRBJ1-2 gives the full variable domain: DSGVTQTPKHLITATGQRVTLRCSPRSGDLSVYWYQQSLDQGLQFLIQYYNGEERAKGNILERFSAQQFPDLHSELNLSSLELGDSALYFCASSVGAGTNYGYTFGSGTRLTVV.